The sequence of this TCR beta chain was determined in a study of shared clonotypes between healthy human individuals. Study-level background: The donor group consisted of two women and three men, aged 18 to 49. For every donor, three CD4 naive, three CD4 memory, two CD8 naive and one CD8 memory plates were used. The study, taken as a whole, reports: Memory subsets generally showed smaller estimated richness than naive subsets did.

V shed 1 base, J shed 2 bases, and the junction held 4 bases outside the gene matches. The CDR3 consists of 17 residues. Germline V lookup: CDR1 MGHRA, CDR2 YSYEKL. Only CD45RO-negative cells positively selected for CCR7 counted as naive CD8 cells, so terminally differentiated effector memory CD45RA+ cells were excluded. As to this clone: Antigen: not known.

Assay used: immunoSEQ multiplex PCR; TCRdb lists only in-frame clones, some missing. The profile shows about 580,000 clones, 95% to 98% of them singletons. This sequence was found in a man younger than 45 in good health. Sequenced input: naive CD8+ T cells sorted from blood. The rearrangement joins TRBV4-1 to TRBJ2-7, with TRBD2 identical over 14 bases. The CDR3 region is CASSQAQTSGRAYEQYF. DNA of the CDR3: TGCGCCAGCAGCCAAGCCCAGACTAGCGGGAGGGCCTACGAGCAGTACTTC.